The sequence of this TCR beta chain was determined in a study of technical replicates of blood from a handful of donors. CDR3 length equals 17 residues. Trimming at V came to 2 bases and at J to 9 bases, leaving 15 bases not matched to a gene. Germline V gene lookup returns CDR1 SEHNR and CDR2 FQNEAQ (reference sequence). Generated by immunoSEQ multiplex PCR, the TCRdb table keeps only in-frame clones and is missing some. Of 60,000 or so clones listed, 97% are singletons. The specimen was T cells isolated from PBMCs. The V and J genes are TRBV7-9 and TRBJ1-2, with 10 positions matching TRBD1. The TCR originated in a human donor in good health. CDR3 sequence: CASSLRGGDRGRGSYTF. The CDR3 nucleotides are TGTGCCAGCAGCTTACGTGGGGGGGACAGGGGACGTGGGAGCTACACCTTC. Looking up the rest from reference TRBV7-9 and TRBJ1-2 gives the full variable domain: DTGVSQNPRHKITKRGQNVTFRCDPISEHNRLYWYRQTLGQGPEFLTYFQNEAQLEKSRLLSDRFSAERPKGSFSTLEIQRTEQGDSAMYLCASSLRGGDRGRGSYTFGSGTRLTVV.